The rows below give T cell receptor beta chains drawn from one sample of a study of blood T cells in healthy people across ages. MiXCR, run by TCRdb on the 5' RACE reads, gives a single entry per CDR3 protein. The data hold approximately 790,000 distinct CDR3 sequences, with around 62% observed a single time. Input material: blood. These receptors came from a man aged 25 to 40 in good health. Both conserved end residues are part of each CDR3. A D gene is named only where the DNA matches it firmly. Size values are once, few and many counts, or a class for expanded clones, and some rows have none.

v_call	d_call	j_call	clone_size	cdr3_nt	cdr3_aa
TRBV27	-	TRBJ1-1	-	TGTGCCAGCAGTTTATCCCGGACGGGTGAAGCTTTCTTT	CASSLSRTGEAFF
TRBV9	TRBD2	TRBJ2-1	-	TGTGCCAGCAGCGCCTCCGGCGGGGGGGCGTCCAATGAGCAGTTCTTC	CASSASGGGASNEQFF
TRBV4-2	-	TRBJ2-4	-	TGTGCCAGCAGCCAGGAGGACAGTGACAAAAACATTCAGTACTTC	CASSQEDSDKNIQYF
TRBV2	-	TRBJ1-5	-	TGTACCAGCAGCGTAAACCCCTGGGACTTTAGCAATCAGCCCCAGCATTTT	CTSSVNPWDFSNQPQHF
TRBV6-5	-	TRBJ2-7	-	TGTGCCAGCAGTTTCCTGGGCAGTGCCTTCTCCTACGAGCAGTACTTC	CASSFLGSAFSYEQYF
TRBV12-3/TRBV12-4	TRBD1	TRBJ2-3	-	TGTGCCAGCAGCGACAGGGGGCTTGGTACGCAGTATTTT	CASSDRGLGTQYF
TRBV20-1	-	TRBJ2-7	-	TGCAGTGCTGGCGCTGTTCGTGAGCAGTACTTC	CSAGAVREQYF
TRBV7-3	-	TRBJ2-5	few	TGTGCCAGCAGCTTAAACAGTAAAGAGACCCAGTACTTC	CASSLNSKETQYF
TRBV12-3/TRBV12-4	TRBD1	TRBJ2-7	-	TGTGCCAGCAGCCTGGGGACAGGGAGGTGCGAGCAGTACTTC	CASSLGTGRCEQYF
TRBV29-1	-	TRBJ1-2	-	TGCAGCGTTGATCGGGGGGTTGACTATGGCTACACCTTC	CSVDRGVDYGYTF
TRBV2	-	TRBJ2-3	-	TGTGCCAGCAGGCCGGGGGTGACAGATACGCAGTATTTT	CASRPGVTDTQYF
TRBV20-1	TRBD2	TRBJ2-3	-	TGCAGTGCTAGCGCGGGGGTGGGCGGCACATCCCAAAACACAGATACGCAGTATTTT	CSASAGVGGTSQNTDTQYF
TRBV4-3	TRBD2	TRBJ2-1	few	TGCGCCAGCAGCCAAGGGCGAGGGAGGGGTCGAGAGCAGTTCTTC	CASSQGRGRGREQFF
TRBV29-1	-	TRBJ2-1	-	TGCAGCGTCGCCCGGACGGTGACCTACAATGAGCAGTTCTTC	CSVARTVTYNEQFF
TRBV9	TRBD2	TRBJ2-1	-	TGTGCCAGCAGCGCCCTAGCGGGGGCCGACAATGAGCAGTTCTTC	CASSALAGADNEQFF
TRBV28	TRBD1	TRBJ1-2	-	TGTGCCAGCAGTTTGCCGGGACAGGGGGCTTACGGCTACACCTTC	CASSLPGQGAYGYTF
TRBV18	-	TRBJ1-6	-	TGTGCCAGCTCACAGGCGACGACAGCCAATTCACCCCTCCACTTT	CASSQATTANSPLHF
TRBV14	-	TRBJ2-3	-	TGTGCCAGCAGCCAATGGTCAGGGGTCACAGATACGCAGTATTTT	CASSQWSGVTDTQYF
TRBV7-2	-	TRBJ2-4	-	TGTGCCAGCAGCTTAGATCCAGAAAACATTCAGTACTTC	CASSLDPENIQYF
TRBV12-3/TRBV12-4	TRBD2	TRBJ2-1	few	TGTGCCAGCAGTTTGAATAGCGGGGGGCCTCTGGGGCAGTTCTTC	CASSLNSGGPLGQFF
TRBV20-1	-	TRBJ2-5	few	TGCAGTGCTAGCCCCAGCCGGGGGGAGACCCAGTACTTC	CSASPSRGETQYF
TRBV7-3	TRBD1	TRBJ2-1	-	TGTGCCAGCAGCACGGGACAGGGTTTGTCCTACAATGAGCAGTTCTTC	CASSTGQGLSYNEQFF
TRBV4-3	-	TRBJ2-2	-	TGCGCCAGCAGCCAAGATCATTACGGGACACCCTACACCGGGGAGCTGTTTTTT	CASSQDHYGTPYTGELFF
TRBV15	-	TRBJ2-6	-	TGTGCCACCCAGCTACCCTCTGGGGCCAACGTCCTGACTTTC	CATQLPSGANVLTF
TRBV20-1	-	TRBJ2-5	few	TGCAGTGCCCACAACGTGTACCAAGAGACCCAGTACTTC	CSAHNVYQETQYF
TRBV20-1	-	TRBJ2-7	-	TGCAGTGCTAGTTCCGACGGGAACTACGAGCAGTACTTC	CSASSDGNYEQYF
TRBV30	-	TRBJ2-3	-	TGTGCCTGGAGTGTGGACATCGGGTATGGAGGCACAGATACGCAGTATTTT	CAWSVDIGYGGTDTQYF
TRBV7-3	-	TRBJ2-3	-	TGTGCCAGCAGCTTATTGGGGTCCCCAGATACGCAGTATTTT	CASSLLGSPDTQYF
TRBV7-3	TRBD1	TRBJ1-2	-	TGTGCCAGCTTAAAGGGACAGGGCTTCTATGGCTACACCTTC	CASLKGQGFYGYTF
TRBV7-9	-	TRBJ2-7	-	TGTGCCAGCAGCTTAGGAGGGAAAAACGAGCAGTACTTC	CASSLGGKNEQYF
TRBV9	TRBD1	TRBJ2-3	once	TGTGCCAGCAGCCCCGGACAGGGGCCCCTTTACACAGATACGCAGTATTTT	CASSPGQGPLYTDTQYF
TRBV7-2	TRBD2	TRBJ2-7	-	TGTGCCAGCAGCTTAGCTGCGGGGGTATACTACGAGCAGTACTTC	CASSLAAGVYYEQYF
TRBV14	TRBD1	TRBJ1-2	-	TGTGCCAGCAGCCAGGCCGGGACAGGGACTTCGAATAACTATGGCTACACCTTC	CASSQAGTGTSNNYGYTF
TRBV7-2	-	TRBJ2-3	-	TGTGCCAGCAGCAGGGAGTTATCCCTGGATACGCAGTATTTT	CASSRELSLDTQYF
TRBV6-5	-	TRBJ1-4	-	TGTGCCAGCAGGTCGCAGGCGGCTGAAAAACTGTTTTTT	CASRSQAAEKLFF
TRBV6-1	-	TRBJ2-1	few	TGTGCCAGCAGTGACTCCGGGACTGTCTCCTACAATGAGCAGTTCTTC	CASSDSGTVSYNEQFF
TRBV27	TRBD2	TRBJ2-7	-	TGTGCCAGCAGTGGGTCGACTAGCGGGAATACCTACGAGCAGTACTTC	CASSGSTSGNTYEQYF
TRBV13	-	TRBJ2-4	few	TGTGCCAGCAGCTCGTACCTTCCGGGGCCGGGGGAGCAGTACTTC	CASSSYLPGPGEQYF
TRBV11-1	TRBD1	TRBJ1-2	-	TGTGCCAGCAGCCAAGTACCGGGACAGTGGTTAAAGTATGGCTACACCTTC	CASSQVPGQWLKYGYTF
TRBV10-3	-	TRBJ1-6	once	TGTGCCATCAGTGAGCCGGGGGTCGGATCACCCCTCCACTTT	CAISEPGVGSPLHF
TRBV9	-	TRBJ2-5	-	TGTGCCAGCAGCCCCTTTGAGGGGGGTGGAGAGACCCAGTACTTC	CASSPFEGGGETQYF
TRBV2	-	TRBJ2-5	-	TGTGCCAGCAAAGGGAGCTGGGCAGTTGAGACCCAGTACTTC	CASKGSWAVETQYF
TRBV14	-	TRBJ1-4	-	TGTGCCAGCAGCCGCCTTGACAGGCATGGCGAAAAACTGTTTTTT	CASSRLDRHGEKLFF
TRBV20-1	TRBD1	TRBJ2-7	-	TGCAGTGCTCCTAGACAGGGGCCGTCCTACGAGCAGTACTTC	CSAPRQGPSYEQYF
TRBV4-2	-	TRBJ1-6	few	TGTGCCAGCAGCCAACCACACGACGGGAGCCCCTATAATTCACCCCTCCACTTT	CASSQPHDGSPYNSPLHF
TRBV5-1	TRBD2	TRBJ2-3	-	TGCGCCAGCAGCAGGACTAGCGGGGGGCGCACAGATACGCAGTATTTT	CASSRTSGGRTDTQYF
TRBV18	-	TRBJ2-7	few	TGTGCCAGCTCACCACCTTCGGAATACGAGCAGTACTTC	CASSPPSEYEQYF
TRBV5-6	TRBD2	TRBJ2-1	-	TGTGCCAGCAGCTCAATCTACCAAGCGGGGGGTAACAATGAGCAGTTCTTC	CASSSIYQAGGNNEQFF
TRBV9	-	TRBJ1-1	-	TGTGCCAGCAACGAAGGGGCGGGGAACACTGAAGCTTTCTTT	CASNEGAGNTEAFF
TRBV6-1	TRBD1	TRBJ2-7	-	TGTGCCAGCAGCCAAGGACAGGGATACGGGCGGTACTTC	CASSQGQGYGRYF
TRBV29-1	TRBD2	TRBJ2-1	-	TGCAGCGTTCCCGGGGGGGGTAGCTCCTACAATGAGCAGTTCTTC	CSVPGGGSSYNEQFF
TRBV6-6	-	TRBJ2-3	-	TGTGCCAGCAGTTACTCGTTCCAGTCAGATACGCAGTATTTT	CASSYSFQSDTQYF